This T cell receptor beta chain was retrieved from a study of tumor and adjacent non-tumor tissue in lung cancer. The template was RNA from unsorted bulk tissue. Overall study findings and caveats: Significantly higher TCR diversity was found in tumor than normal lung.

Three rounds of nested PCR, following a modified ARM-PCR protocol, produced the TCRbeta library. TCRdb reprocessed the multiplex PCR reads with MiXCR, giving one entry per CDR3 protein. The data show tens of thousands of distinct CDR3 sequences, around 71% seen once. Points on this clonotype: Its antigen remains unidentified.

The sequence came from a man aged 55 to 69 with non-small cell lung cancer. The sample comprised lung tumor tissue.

The CDR3, as DNA: TGTGCCAGCAGCTATCAATATGAGACTAGCGGAGGCCCAACGCAGTATTTT. The encoded protein is CASSYQYETSGGPTQYF. The chain employs TRBV5-5 and TRBJ2-3, with 9 bases matching TRBD2. Germline V gene data show CDR1 as SGHKS and CDR2 as YYEKEE (reference sequence). CDR3 size: 17 residues. V was pared by 3 bases and J by 9 bases, with 17 bases of the junction left unmatched.